The 28 T cell receptor beta chains below come from one sample, sequenced in a study of graft-versus-host responses after intestinal transplantation. Profiling relied on immunoSEQ multiplex PCR, and the TCRdb table lists in-frame clones only, not all of them. The sample shows about 51,000 clones, about 90% of them seen only once. No cognate antigen is known for these TCRs. Here the sequenced sample was unstimulated CD4+ T cells sorted from spleen or lymph node cells, taken before transplant. The receptors come from a human donor who was the organ donor for an intestinal transplant.

The chain carries TRBV6-1 and TRBJ1-2; no clear D gene. Germline CDR1 and CDR2: MNHNS and SASEGT. Trimming shortened V by 2 bases and J by 4 bases, and 11 bases separated the two germline ends. The CDR3 covers 14 residues. CDR3 protein: CASSEYTAVYGYTF. The CDR3 DNA reads as TGTGCCAGCAGTGAATACACGGCGGTCTATGGCTACACCTTC.

This chain connects TRBV10-1 to TRBJ1-1; D might be TRBD1 (5 bases). The length of the CDR3 is 13 residues. Per germline, CDR1 WNHNN and CDR2 SYGVQD (reference sequence). Trimming took off 4 bases at V and 6 bases at J, with 12 bases between the two ends. The CDR3 region is CASSVDSRSEAFF. The CDR3 coding sequence is TGCGCCAGCAGTGTCGACAGTCGTTCTGAAGCTTTCTTT.

The chain couples TRBV19 to TRBJ2-5, with 11 bases matching TRBD2. The CDR3 length is 15 residues. CDR1 LNHDA and CDR2 SQIVND come from the germline V gene (reference sequence). V trimming: 3 bases; J trimming: 4 bases; junction bases outside the gene matches: 4. Here the CDR3 reads CASSISLAGGETQYF. CDR3 nucleotide sequence: TGTGCCAGTAGTATTAGTCTAGCGGGAGGAGAGACCCAGTACTTC.

This clone was seen a single time. This rearrangement joins TRBV9 to TRBJ2-2; weak D call: TRBD2 (5 bases). The V gene's germline CDR1 is SGDLS and CDR2 YYNGEE. The CDR3 totals 15 residues. Trimming took 1 base from V and 0 from J, leaving 7 bases between them. CDR3 DNA sequence: TGTGCCAGCAGCGTAATTAGCGCGAACACCGGGGAGCTGTTTTTT. Its translation: CASSVISANTGELFF. Using reference TRBV9 and TRBJ2-2 for the parts outside the CDR3, the full variable domain is DSGVTQTPKHLITATGQRVTLRCSPRSGDLSVYWYQQSLDQGLQFLIQYYNGEERAKGNILERFSAQQFPDLHSELNLSSLELGDSALYFCASSVISANTGELFFGEGSRLTVL.

This chain links TRBV18 with TRBJ2-1, with D possibly being TRBD1 (5 bases). CDR3 length equals 14 residues. V lost 6 bases and J lost 14, with 23 bases in between. Per germline, CDR1 KGHSH and CDR2 LQKENI. In nucleotides, the CDR3 is TGTGCCAGCTCGGGGCAGGGATCCCAAAGCGAGGAGTTCTTC. This codes for CASSGQGSQSEEFF. The entire variable domain, with the rest obtained from reference TRBV18 and TRBJ2-1, is as follows: NAGVMQNPRHLVRRRGQEARLRCSPMKGHSHVYWYRQLPEEGLKFMVYLQKENIIDESGMPKERFSAEFPKEGPSILRIQQVVRGDSAAYFCASSGQGSQSEEFFGPGTRLTVL.

This clone is a singleton in its sample. Relative to the germline gene, one junction end is altered; a read error may explain this. J is TRBJ1-1 and V is TRBV7-2; D is possibly TRBD1 (6 bases). The CDR3 covers 13 residues. The germline gives CDR1 SGHTA, CDR2 FQGNSA. The CDR3 protein is CASCLDRNTEAFF. The DNA of the CDR3 is TGTGCCAGCTGCTTGGACAGGAACACTGAAGCTTTCTTT.

The V call is TRBV7-3, the J call TRBJ2-3; 13 positions match TRBD2. The CDR3 length is 15 residues. The junction had 4 bases not matched to a gene; V was cut back by 4 bases and J by 6 bases. CDR1 and CDR2 from the germline V gene are SGHTA and FQGTGA. The CDR3 region is CASSSWTSGSDTQYF. The DNA for the CDR3 is TGTGCCAGCAGCTCTTGGACTAGCGGGAGTGATACGCAGTATTTT.

The genes are TRBV9 and TRBJ1-1, with 10 bases aligning to TRBD1. Germline-derived CDR1 and CDR2 are SGDLS and YYNGEE. CDR3 length: 16 amino acids. Germline trimming cut 1 base from V and 5 bases from J; bases unmatched to any gene: 8. The CDR3 region has the DNA TGTGCCAGCAGCGTATTTTCAGGACAGGGGGGGACTGAAGCTTTCTTT. Its protein product is CASSVFSGQGGTEAFF.

The chain uses TRBV5-6 and TRBJ2-6; weak D call: TRBD1 (5 bases). Germline loops: CDR1 SGHDT, CDR2 YYEEEE. The V end was cut by 4 bases, the J end by 0 bases, with 8 bases between. The length of the CDR3 is 15 residues. The CDR3 bases are TGTGCCAGCAGCCGTACAGGCTCTGGGGCCAACGTCCTGACTTTC. Translation: CASSRTGSGANVLTF.

The chain joins TRBV7-3 to TRBJ2-3; the match to TRBD2 covers 10 bases. Trimming removed 5 bases from V and 1 base from J; junction bases left unmatched: 9. Looked up from germline, CDR1 is SGHTA and CDR2 is FQGTGA. There are 17 residues in the CDR3. CDR3 sequence (DNA): TGTGCCAGCAGCGTCAGTCAGCGGGAGGGGCGCACAGATACGCAGTATTTT. Amino acid sequence: CASSVSQREGRTDTQYF.

This sequence joins TRBV28 and TRBJ2-3; weak D call: TRBD1 (5 bases). The V gene lost 4 bases and the J gene lost 2 bases, with 19 bases spanning the gap. Germline lookup yields CDR1 MDHEN and CDR2 SYDVKM. The CDR3 length is 17 residues. The CDR3 bases are TGTGCCAGCAGTTCCACAGGTGACGTGGCCCCCACAGATACGCAGTATTTT. Amino acid sequence: CASSSTGDVAPTDTQYF.

The genes are TRBV29-1 and TRBJ2-1; 9 bases fit TRBD2. This CDR3 contains 14 residues. With 4 bases clipped from V and 10 bases from J, the junction kept 11 bases outside the gene matches. Germline assignment: CDR1 SQVTM and CDR2 ANQGSEA. The CDR3 loop is CSVAASGDGREQFF. DNA for the CDR3: TGCAGCGTTGCGGCTAGCGGGGACGGCAGGGAGCAGTTCTTC.

The J gene is TRBJ2-3, the V gene TRBV28; 9 bases agree with TRBD1. CDR1 MDHEN and CDR2 SYDVKM come from the germline V gene. The length of the CDR3 is 18 residues. The trim removed 3 bases at V and 4 bases at J, leaving 14 bases unmatched. CDR3 amino acids: CASSFYARDRETADTQYF. The CDR3 DNA follows: TGTGCCAGCAGTTTCTACGCCAGGGACAGGGAGACAGCAGATACGCAGTATTTT.

This sequence joins TRBV7-8 and TRBJ2-7; 12 nucleotides line up with TRBD2. The J segment lost 5 bases and the V segment lost 5 bases, leaving 7 bases of the junction unmatched. The CDR3 is made up of 15 amino acids. CDR1 and CDR2 (germline): SGHVS, FQNEAQ. CDR3 residues: CASSPRLAGVDEQYF. The CDR3 coding sequence is TGTGCCAGCAGCCCTAGACTAGCGGGAGTCGACGAGCAGTACTTC.

The chain is built from TRBV5-1 and TRBJ2-5; 12 positions match TRBD2. This CDR3 contains 16 residues. V was pared by 1 base and J by 4 bases, with 5 bases of the junction left unmatched. Germline values: CDR1 SGHRS, CDR2 YFSETQ. CDR3 residues: CASSLPQLAGGETQYF. In DNA form, the CDR3 reads TGCGCCAGCAGCTTGCCCCAACTAGCGGGAGGAGAGACCCAGTACTTC.

The chain combines TRBV7-3 with TRBJ2-7; TRBD2 matches 7 bases. Unmatched junction bases numbered 6, after V lost 4 bases and J lost 3 bases. The CDR3 loop spans 14 amino acids. From germline, CDR1 is SGHTA and CDR2 FQGTGA. The CDR3 is CASSSRGEGYEQYF. DNA for the CDR3: TGTGCCAGCAGCTCCCGGGGGGAGGGCTACGAGCAGTACTTC.

The chain carries TRBV4-2 and TRBJ2-1; 9 positions match TRBD2. CDR1 and CDR2 from the germline V gene are LGHNA and YNFKEQ. The V gene end was trimmed by 1 base and the J gene end by 4 bases; junction bases not matched to a gene: 8. This CDR3 region has 17 residues. Here the CDR3 DNA reads TGTGCCAGCAGCCAAGTGGTAGCGGGAGCCCAATACAATGAGCAGTTCTTC. It is translated as CASSQVVAGAQYNEQFF.

The V and J genes are TRBV30 and TRBJ1-2, with a possible D match to TRBD1 (5 bases). V was clipped by 3 bases and J by 8 bases, with 10 bases between them. Germline values: CDR1 GTSNPN, CDR2 SVGIG (reference sequence). The CDR3 spans 11 residues. The CDR3 spells CAWSYRNGYTF. The CDR3 nucleotides are TGTGCCTGGAGCTACAGGAACGGCTACACCTTC.

This clone was counted only a few times. The chain carries TRBV7-9 and TRBJ1-4; 7 bases align to TRBD1. The CDR3 loop spans 12 amino acids. V lost 4 bases, J lost 11 bases, and 4 bases stayed unmatched. CDR1 is SEHNR, CDR2 FQNEAQ, per germline (reference sequence). CDR3 nucleotides: TGTGCCAGCAGCTGGGACAGTTCTAAACTGTTTTTT. Residues: CASSWDSSKLFF.

The gene calls are TRBV28 and TRBJ1-5; TRBD1 is a possible D gene (6 bases). Germline loops: CDR1 MDHEN, CDR2 SYDVKM. The CDR3 sequence is 12 residues long. Trimming stripped 8 bases from V and 7 bases from J, with 12 bases between. CDR3 amino acids: CASHRVGQPQHF. The DNA for the CDR3 is TGTGCCAGCCACAGGGTGGGGCAGCCCCAGCATTTT.

The genes are TRBV18 and TRBJ2-7; weak D call: TRBD2 (6 bases). Germline lookup yields CDR1 KGHSH and CDR2 LQKENI. V was cut by 4 bases and J by 0 bases, with 16 bases left in between. The CDR3 loop spans 16 amino acids. The chain's CDR3 is CASSLKSGGSSYEQYF. DNA of the CDR3: TGTGCCAGCTCACTCAAAAGTGGGGGGTCCTCCTACGAGCAGTACTTC.

V is TRBV7-2 and J is TRBJ1-2; TRBD1 matches at 9 bases. The CDR3 spans 15 residues. Trimming at V came to 5 bases and at J to 3 bases, leaving 7 bases not matched to a gene. The germline V gene has CDR1 SGHTA and CDR2 FQGNSA. Here the CDR3 reads CASSPRTGDDYGYTF. In DNA form, the CDR3 reads TGTGCCAGCAGCCCAAGGACAGGGGATGACTATGGCTACACCTTC.

The sample holds a few counts of this clone. The chain uses TRBV19 and TRBJ1-1; D call uncertain. Trimming cost V 5 bases and J 4 bases, with 11 bases left between them. Per germline, CDR1 LNHDA and CDR2 SQIVND (reference sequence). CDR3 length: 13 amino acids. The CDR3 nucleotides read TGTGCCAGTAGTCAATACACCAGCACTGAAGCTTTCTTT. Protein: CASSQYTSTEAFF.

The chain employs TRBV27 and TRBJ1-2, with TRBD1 identical over 10 bases. With 4 bases clipped from V and 8 bases from J, the junction kept 7 bases outside the gene matches. The germline CDR1 and CDR2 sequences are MNHEY and SMNVEV (reference sequence). This CDR3 region has 14 residues. The CDR3 protein is CASSSRDRGRGYTF. For the CDR3, the DNA is TGTGCCAGCAGTTCCCGGGACAGGGGAAGAGGCTACACCTTC.

V gene TRBV4-2 combines with J gene TRBJ2-7, with D perhaps matching TRBD2 (5 bases). The CDR3 totals 15 residues. In germline, CDR1 is LGHNA, CDR2 YNFKEQ. Trimming left V 4 bases short and J 8 bases short, with 21 bases between. The CDR3 coding sequence is TGTGCCAGCAGCCGGGAGCGCGGAGGCCCCTTAAAGCAGTACTTC. This sequence encodes CASSRERGGPLKQYF.

V is TRBV7-9 and J is TRBJ2-5, with a possible D match to TRBD1 (6 bases). Germline V gives CDR1 SEHNR, CDR2 FQNEAQ (reference sequence). V lost 4 bases to trimming and J lost 14 bases, with 17 bases between them. The CDR3 contains 12 residues. CDR3 sequence reads: CASSYAGEGVYF. DNA of the CDR3: TGTGCCAGCAGCTACGCAGGGGAAGGGGTTTACTTC.

V gene TRBV15 combines with J gene TRBJ1-4; D may be TRBD1 (6 bases). This CDR3 is built from 13 residues. CDR1 LNHNV and CDR2 YYDKDF come from the germline V gene (reference sequence). V dropped 3 bases and J dropped 5 bases, with 7 bases sitting between them. This CDR3 reads CATSRDRNEKLFF. The CDR3 DNA reads TGTGCCACCAGCAGGGACAGAAATGAAAAACTGTTTTTT.

V gene TRBV5-1 combines with J gene TRBJ1-3; D remains unclear. Germline V gives CDR1 SGHRS, CDR2 YFSETQ. V lost 0 bases, J lost 0 bases, and 7 bases lay in between. This CDR3 contains 15 residues. The CDR3 region is CASSLDRPSGNTIYF. The CDR3 DNA reads as TGCGCCAGCAGCTTGGACAGACCCTCTGGAAACACCATATATTTT.